This T cell receptor beta chain was recovered during a study of blood T cell repertoires in COVID-19. Sequencing used immunoSEQ multiplex PCR; TCRdb keeps in-frame clones, though not all of them. The repertoire holds some 200,000 clones, with 70% to 90% as singletons. CDR1 is WSHSY and CDR2 is SAAADI in the germline V gene. The CDR3 spans 14 residues. The V and J ends lost 4 bases and 5 bases, in that order; junction bases with no gene match: 6. The specimen was peripheral blood. This clonotype was obtained from a man older than 75 with acute or convalescent COVID-19. The chain joins TRBV10-2 to TRBJ1-1; 8 nucleotides match TRBD1. CDR3 sequence: CASSVQGGKTEAFF. In DNA, the CDR3 is TGCGCCAGCAGTGTACAGGGGGGGAAAACTGAAGCTTTCTTT.